This T cell receptor (beta chain) stems from a study of T cell responses to AZD1222 COVID-19 vaccine. Study-level points and caveats: Distributed over spike, vaccine-associated CD4 TCRs predominated at 160-218 and 743-854. Donors, mostly white British, included more females; clonal diversity was possibly underestimated. Baseline serology detected seropositivity in only five or six AZD1222 recipients.

Remarks on this clone: Its antigen remains unknown.

The J segment lost 6 bases and the V segment lost 6 bases, leaving 5 bases of the junction unmatched. The CDR3 has 14 residues. Germline V gene data show CDR1 as SNHLY and CDR2 as FYNNEI. Measured with immunoSEQ multiplex PCR; TCRdb has only the in-frame clones, and not every one. In the table there are approximately 140,000 clones, roughly 90% of which are singletons. The rearrangement uses TRBV2 and TRBJ1-6, with 7 positions matching TRBD1. The input for sequencing was peripheral blood, taken on day 0 of AZD1222 vaccination. This receptor was identified in an adult in good health. Here the CDR3 reads CASRTGTVNSPLHF. In DNA form, the CDR3 reads TGTGCCAGCAGGACCGGGACAGTTAATTCACCCCTCCACTTT. Complete variable domain (other parts from reference TRBV2 and TRBJ1-6): EPEVTQTPSHQVTQMGQEVILRCVPISNHLYFYWYRQILGQKVEFLVSFYNNEISEKSEIFDDQFSVERPDGSNFTLKIRSTKLEDSAMYFCASRTGTVNSPLHFGNGTRLTVT.